Each of the 5 T cell receptor beta chains below was sequenced from the same sample in a study of blood T cell repertoires in COVID-19. TCRdb's table, derived via immunoSEQ multiplex PCR, lists solely in-frame clones and lacks some. The sample shows roughly 230,000 clones, 85% of them seen only once. The material sequenced was PBMCs or T cells enriched from blood (not recorded which). These receptors came from a woman aged 50 to 60 who had been exposed to COVID-19.

The J gene is TRBJ1-3, the V gene TRBV6-5; D is perhaps TRBD1 (6 bases). The CDR3 is 15 residues long. Germline V gives CDR1 MNHEY, CDR2 SVGAGI. Trimming removed 10 bases from V and 3 bases from J, with 19 bases in between. For the CDR3, the DNA is TGTGCCACCGTTCAGGGGCCGGGAAGTGGAAACACCATATATTTT. Protein: CATVQGPGSGNTIYF.

This rearrangement joins TRBV15 to TRBJ1-2; D not resolved. There are 15 residues in the CDR3. V lost 7 bases and J 4 bases, leaving 19 bases between the germline ends. Germline V gene lookup returns CDR1 LNHNV and CDR2 YYDKDF (reference sequence). This CDR3 reads CATTPRGGNPYGYTF. The CDR3, as DNA: TGTGCCACCACCCCCCGAGGAGGAAACCCCTATGGCTACACCTTC.

This clone was seen a handful of times. V is TRBV18 and J is TRBJ1-6; TRBD1 is a possible D gene (5 bases). This CDR3 comprises 14 residues. V was shortened by 3 bases and J by 10 bases, with 13 bases between the two germline ends. The germline V gene encodes CDR1 KGHSH and CDR2 LQKENI. This CDR3 reads CASSPSGKRSPLHF. CDR3 bases: TGTGCCAGCTCACCGTCAGGGAAGAGGTCACCCCTCCACTTT. Filled out from reference TRBV18 and TRBJ1-6, the complete variable domain reads NAGVMQNPRHLVRRRGQEARLRCSPMKGHSHVYWYRQLPEEGLKFMVYLQKENIIDESGMPKERFSAEFPKEGPSILRIQQVVRGDSAAYFCASSPSGKRSPLHFGNGTRLTVT.

The chain joins TRBV5-6 to TRBJ2-4; tentative D call: TRBD2 (7 bases). Germline V lookup: CDR1 SGHDT, CDR2 YYEEEE. This CDR3 is built from 16 residues. Between the trimmed V and J ends, which lost 3 bases and 0 bases, there was a span of 13 bases. The CDR3 coding sequence is TGTGCCAGCAGCTCCAGGGGAGGGTTAGCCAAAAACATTCAGTACTTC. This translates into CASSSRGGLAKNIQYF.

The J gene is TRBJ1-5, the V gene TRBV10-3; 10 nucleotides align to TRBD1. Unmatched junction bases numbered 4, after V lost 11 bases and J lost 0 bases. Germline CDR1 ENHRY, CDR2 SYGVKD. CDR3 size: 14 residues. CDR3 in amino acids: CASGQGISNQPQHF. The CDR3 DNA sequence: TGTGCCTCGGGACAGGGGATTAGCAATCAGCCCCAGCATTTT.